This T cell receptor beta chain was profiled in a study of blood T cell repertoires in COVID-19. About the study: Spain, Italy and the United States supplied samples that represented acute and convalescent COVID-19.

In the original analysis: From reference gene primer amplification, estimates of nucleated cell counts were derived. Assay: immunoSEQ multiplex PCR; the TCRdb copy retains only in-frame clones and omits some. V, J and clone size were drawn from that table, and D and trimming were deduced from the DNA. This table holds more than 200,000 clones, 85% to 90% found once. V was pared by 11 bases and J by 7 bases, with 3 bases of the junction left unmatched. The CDR3 totals 10 residues. The germline gives CDR1 SNHLY, CDR2 FYNNEI. Specimen: peripheral blood. This receptor was obtained from a man in his fifties or sixties with COVID-19, enrolled during active disease. The V call is TRBV2, the J call TRBJ2-7, with 9 nucleotides matching TRBD2. DNA for the CDR3: TGTGCCGTAAGCGGGGGGGAGCAGTACTTC. Encoded protein: CAVSGGEQYF.